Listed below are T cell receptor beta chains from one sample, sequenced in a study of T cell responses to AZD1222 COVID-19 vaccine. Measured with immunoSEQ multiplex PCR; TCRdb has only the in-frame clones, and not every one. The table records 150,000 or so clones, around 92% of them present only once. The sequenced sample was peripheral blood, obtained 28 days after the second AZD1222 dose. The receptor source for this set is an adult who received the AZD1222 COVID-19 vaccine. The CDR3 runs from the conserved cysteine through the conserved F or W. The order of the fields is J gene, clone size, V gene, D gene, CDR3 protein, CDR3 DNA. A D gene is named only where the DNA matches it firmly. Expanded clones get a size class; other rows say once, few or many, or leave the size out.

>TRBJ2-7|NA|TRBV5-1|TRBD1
CASSLSPGQGGNEQYF
TGCGCCAGCAGCTTGTCACCGGGACAGGGAGGAAACGAGCAGTACTTC
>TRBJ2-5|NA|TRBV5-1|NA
CASSLLTSGGGETQYF
TGCGCCAGCAGCCTACTGACTAGTGGAGGGGGAGAGACCCAGTACTTC
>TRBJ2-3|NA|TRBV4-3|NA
CASSQVLGGITDTQYF
TGCGCCAGCAGCCAAGTGTTGGGGGGCATCACAGATACGCAGTATTTT
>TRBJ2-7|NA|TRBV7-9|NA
CASSLEGGAYEQYF
TGTGCCAGCAGCTTAGAGGGGGGAGCCTACGAGCAGTACTTC
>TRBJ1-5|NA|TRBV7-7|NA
CASSLGIAQPQHF
TGTGCCAGCAGCTTAGGCATCGCTCAGCCCCAGCATTTT
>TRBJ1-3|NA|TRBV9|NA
CASSVGRVGNTIYF
TGTGCCAGCAGCGTAGGTCGGGTTGGAAACACCATATATTTT
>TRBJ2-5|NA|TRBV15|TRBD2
CATSLTSGRETQYF
TGTGCCACCAGCCTGACTAGCGGGAGAGAGACCCAGTACTTC
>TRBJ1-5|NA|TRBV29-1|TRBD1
CSVGQGKGNQPQHF
TGCAGCGTTGGACAGGGGAAGGGCAATCAGCCCCAGCATTTT
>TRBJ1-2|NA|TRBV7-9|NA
CASSSRQAQPGGYTF
TGTGCCAGCAGCTCTCGACAGGCCCAACCGGGGGGCTACACCTTC
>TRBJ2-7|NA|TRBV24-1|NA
CATSDSAMGSYEQYF
TGTGCCACCAGTGATTCGGCAATGGGGAGCTACGAGCAGTACTTC
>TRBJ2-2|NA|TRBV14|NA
CASSQVIAGELFF
TGTGCCAGCAGCCAAGTTATAGCCGGGGAGCTGTTTTTT
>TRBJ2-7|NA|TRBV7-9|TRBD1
CASSSDRSSYEQYF
TGTGCCAGCAGCTCGGACAGGAGCTCCTACGAGCAGTACTTC
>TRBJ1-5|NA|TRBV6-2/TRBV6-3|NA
CASSWSHSNQPQHF
TGTGCCAGCAGTTGGAGTCATAGCAATCAGCCCCAGCATTTT
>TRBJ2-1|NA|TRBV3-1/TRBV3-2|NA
CASSQDHSYNEQFF
TGTGCCAGCAGTCAGGACCACTCCTACAATGAGCAGTTCTTC
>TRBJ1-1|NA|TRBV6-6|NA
CASSSREAPEAFF
TGTGCCAGCAGTTCCCGGGAAGCCCCTGAAGCTTTCTTT
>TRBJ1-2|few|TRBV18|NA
CASSLSDRSGYTF
TGTGCCAGCTCACTCTCAGACAGATCAGGCTACACCTTC
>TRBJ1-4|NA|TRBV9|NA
CASSVLGANEKLFF
TGTGCCAGCAGCGTACTCGGGGCTAATGAAAAACTGTTTTTT